This T cell receptor (beta chain) was retrieved from a study of post-analysis software for immune sequencing data. Study-level results: Compared against controls, patients with multiple sclerosis displayed significantly lower normalized Chao1 diversity. Under F measure analysis, samples from one preparation batch co-clustered strongly. The five TRBV segments detected at higher frequency in patients than in controls included TRBV5-6, TRBV5-1 and TRBV20-1.

V dropped 4 bases and J dropped 5; count of bases not matched to a gene: 4. The CDR3 length is 14 residues. Germline V gene lookup returns CDR1 MNHEY and CDR2 SVGEGT. Notes on this clonotype: Its antigen remains unidentified.

Included in the TCR beta cDNA libraries were unique molecular identifiers. One entry per CDR3 protein, called by TCRdb with MiXCR from the PCR reads. This sample yields a few hundred thousand distinct CDR3 sequences, of which roughly 35% are seen a single time; 13% belongs to the top ten. The sample taken for sequencing was blood. The TCR comes from a girl under 18 with multiple sclerosis. V usage is TRBV6-2 or TRBV6-3 and J usage is TRBJ1-5, with 8 positions matching TRBD1. The CDR3 sequence: CASSFTGGHQPQHF. The CDR3 coding sequence is TGTGCCAGCAGTTTCACAGGGGGGCATCAGCCCCAGCATTTT.